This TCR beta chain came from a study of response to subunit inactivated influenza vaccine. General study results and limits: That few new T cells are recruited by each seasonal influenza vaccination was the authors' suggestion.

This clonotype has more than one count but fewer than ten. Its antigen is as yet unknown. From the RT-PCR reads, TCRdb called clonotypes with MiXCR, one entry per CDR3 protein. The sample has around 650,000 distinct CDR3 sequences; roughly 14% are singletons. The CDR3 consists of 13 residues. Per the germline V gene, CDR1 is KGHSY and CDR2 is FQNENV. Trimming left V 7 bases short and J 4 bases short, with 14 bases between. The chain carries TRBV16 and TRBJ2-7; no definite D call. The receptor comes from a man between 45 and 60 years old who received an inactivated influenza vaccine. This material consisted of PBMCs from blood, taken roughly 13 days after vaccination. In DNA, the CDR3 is TGTGCCAGCACTACGCACATTGTATACGAGCAGTACTTC. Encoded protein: CASTTHIVYEQYF.